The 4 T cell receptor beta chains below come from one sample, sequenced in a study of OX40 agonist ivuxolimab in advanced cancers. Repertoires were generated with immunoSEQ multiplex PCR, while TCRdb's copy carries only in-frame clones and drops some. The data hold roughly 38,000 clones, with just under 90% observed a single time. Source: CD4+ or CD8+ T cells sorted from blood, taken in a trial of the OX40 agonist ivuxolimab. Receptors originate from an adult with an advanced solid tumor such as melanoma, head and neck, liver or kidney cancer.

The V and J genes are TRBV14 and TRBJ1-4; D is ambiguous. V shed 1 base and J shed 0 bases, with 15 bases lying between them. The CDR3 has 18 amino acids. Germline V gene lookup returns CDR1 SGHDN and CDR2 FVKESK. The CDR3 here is CASSQVNPTDPTNEKLFF. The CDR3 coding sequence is TGTGCCAGCAGCCAAGTAAACCCCACGGATCCAACTAATGAAAAACTGTTTTTT.

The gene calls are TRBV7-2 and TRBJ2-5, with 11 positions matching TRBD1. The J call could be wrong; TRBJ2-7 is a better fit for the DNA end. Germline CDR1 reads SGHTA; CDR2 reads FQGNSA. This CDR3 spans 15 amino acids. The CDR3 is CASSLIGQGAYEQYF. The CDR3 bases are TGTGCCAGCAGCTTAATCGGACAGGGGGCTTACGAGCAGTACTTC.

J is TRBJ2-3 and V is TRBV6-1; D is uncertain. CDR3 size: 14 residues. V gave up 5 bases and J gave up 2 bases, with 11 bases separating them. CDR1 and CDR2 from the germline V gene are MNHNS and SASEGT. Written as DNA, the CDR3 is TGTGCCAGCAGTAAGGTGCGGAACACAGATACGCAGTATTTT. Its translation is CASSKVRNTDTQYF.

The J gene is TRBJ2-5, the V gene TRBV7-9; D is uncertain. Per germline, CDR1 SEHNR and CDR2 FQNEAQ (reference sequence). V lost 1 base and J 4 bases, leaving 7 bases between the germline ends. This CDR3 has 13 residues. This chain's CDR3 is CASSLGFGETQYF. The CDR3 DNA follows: TGTGCCAGCAGCTTAGGGTTTGGAGAGACCCAGTACTTC.